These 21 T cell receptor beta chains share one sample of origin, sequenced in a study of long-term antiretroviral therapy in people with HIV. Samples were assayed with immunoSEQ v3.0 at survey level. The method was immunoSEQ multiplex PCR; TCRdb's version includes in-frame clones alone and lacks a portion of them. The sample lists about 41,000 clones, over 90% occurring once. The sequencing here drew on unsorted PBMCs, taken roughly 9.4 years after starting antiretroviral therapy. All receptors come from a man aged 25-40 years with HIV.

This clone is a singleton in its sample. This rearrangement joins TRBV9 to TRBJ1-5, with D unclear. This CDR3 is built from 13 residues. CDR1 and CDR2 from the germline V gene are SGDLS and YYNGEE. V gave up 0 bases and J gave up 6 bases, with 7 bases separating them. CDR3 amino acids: CASSVVEGQPQHF. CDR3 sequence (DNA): TGTGCCAGCAGCGTAGTGGAGGGTCAGCCCCAGCATTTT. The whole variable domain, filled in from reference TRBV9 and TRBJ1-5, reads DSGVTQTPKHLITATGQRVTLRCSPRSGDLSVYWYQQSLDQGLQFLIQYYNGEERAKGNILERFSAQQFPDLHSELNLSSLELGDSALYFCASSVVEGQPQHFGDGTRLSIL.

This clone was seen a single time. The CDR3 sequence is CASSTLRTGGGYTF. The CDR3 nucleotides are TGTGCCAGTAGTACACTAAGGACAGGGGGTGGCTACACCTTC. This chain links TRBV19 with TRBJ1-2; 10 nucleotides align to TRBD1. Germline V gene lookup returns CDR1 LNHDA and CDR2 SQIVND (reference sequence). The CDR3 covers 14 residues. The ends lost 4 bases at V and 7 bases at J; junction bases unmatched: 6. The full variable domain, its missing parts supplied by reference TRBV19 and TRBJ1-2, is DGGITQSPKYLFRKEGQNVTLSCEQNLNHDAMYWYRQDPGQGLRLIYYSQIVNDFQKGDIAEGYSVSREKKESFPLTVTSAQKNPTAFYLCASSTLRTGGGYTFGSGTRLTVV.

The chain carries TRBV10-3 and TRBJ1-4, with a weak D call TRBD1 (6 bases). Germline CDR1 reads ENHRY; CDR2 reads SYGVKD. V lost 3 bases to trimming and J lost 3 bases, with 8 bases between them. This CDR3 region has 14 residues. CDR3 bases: TGTGCCATCAGTGAAAGGGGGTCTAATGAAAAACTGTTTTTT. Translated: CAISERGSNEKLFF.

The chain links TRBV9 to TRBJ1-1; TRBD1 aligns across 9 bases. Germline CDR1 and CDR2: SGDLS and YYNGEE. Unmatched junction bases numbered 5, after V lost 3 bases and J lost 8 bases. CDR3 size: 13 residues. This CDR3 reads CASSARTGEEAFF. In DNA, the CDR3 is TGTGCCAGCAGCGCCCGGACAGGGGAAGAAGCTTTCTTT.

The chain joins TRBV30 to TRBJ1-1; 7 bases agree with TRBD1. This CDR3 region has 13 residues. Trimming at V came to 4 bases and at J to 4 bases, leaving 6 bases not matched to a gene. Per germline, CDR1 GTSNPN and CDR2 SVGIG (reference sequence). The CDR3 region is CAWTRAGGTEAFF. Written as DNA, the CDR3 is TGTGCCTGGACCAGAGCAGGGGGCACTGAAGCTTTCTTT.

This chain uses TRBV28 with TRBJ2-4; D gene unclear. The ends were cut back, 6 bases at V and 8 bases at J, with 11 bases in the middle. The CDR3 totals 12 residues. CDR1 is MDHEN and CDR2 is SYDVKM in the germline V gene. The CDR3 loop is CASRGLGDIQYF. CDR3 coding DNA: TGTGCCAGCAGAGGTTTGGGCGACATTCAGTACTTC.

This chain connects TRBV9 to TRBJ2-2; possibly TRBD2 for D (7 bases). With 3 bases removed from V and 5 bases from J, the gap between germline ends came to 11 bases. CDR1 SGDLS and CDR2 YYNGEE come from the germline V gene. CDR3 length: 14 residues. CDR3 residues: CASSGRGATGELFF. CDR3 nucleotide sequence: TGTGCCAGCAGCGGCCGGGGGGCTACCGGGGAGCTGTTTTTT.

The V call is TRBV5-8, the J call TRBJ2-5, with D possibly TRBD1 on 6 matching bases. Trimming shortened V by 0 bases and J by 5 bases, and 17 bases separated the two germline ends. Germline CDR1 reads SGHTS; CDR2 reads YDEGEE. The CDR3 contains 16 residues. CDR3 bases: TGTGCCAGCAGCTTGGGGACAGCCTACGGCGGGGAGACCCAGTACTTC. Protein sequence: CASSLGTAYGGETQYF.

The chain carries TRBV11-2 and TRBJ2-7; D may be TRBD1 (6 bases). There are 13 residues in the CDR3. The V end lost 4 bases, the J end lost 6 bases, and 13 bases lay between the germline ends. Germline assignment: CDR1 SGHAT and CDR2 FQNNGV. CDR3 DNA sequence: TGTGCCAGCAGCTACAGGGAGTTGGGCGAGCAGTACTTC. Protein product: CASSYRELGEQYF.

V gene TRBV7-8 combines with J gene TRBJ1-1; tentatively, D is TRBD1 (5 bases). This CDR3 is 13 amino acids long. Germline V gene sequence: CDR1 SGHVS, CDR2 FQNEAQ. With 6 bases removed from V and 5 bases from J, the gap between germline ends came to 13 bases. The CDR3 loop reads CASSSPGRTEAFF. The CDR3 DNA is TGTGCCAGCAGTTCCCCGGGGCGTACTGAAGCTTTCTTT. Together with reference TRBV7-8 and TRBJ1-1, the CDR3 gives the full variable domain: GAGVSQSPRYKVAKRGQDVALRCDPISGHVSLFWYQQALGQGPEFLTYFQNEAQLDKSGLPSDRFFAERPEGSVSTLKIQRTQQEDSAVYLCASSSPGRTEAFFGQGTRLTVV.

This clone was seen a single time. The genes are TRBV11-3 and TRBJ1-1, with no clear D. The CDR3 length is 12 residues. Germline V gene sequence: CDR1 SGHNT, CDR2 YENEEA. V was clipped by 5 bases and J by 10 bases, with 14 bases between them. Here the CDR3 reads CASSPDGIRAFF. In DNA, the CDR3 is TGTGCCAGCAGCCCAGACGGGATTCGAGCTTTCTTT. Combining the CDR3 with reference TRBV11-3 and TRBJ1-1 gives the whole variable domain EAGVVQSPRYKIIEKKQPVAFWCNPISGHNTLYWYLQNLGQGPELLIRYENEEAVDDSQLPKDRFSAERLKGVDSTLKIQPAELGDSAVYLCASSPDGIRAFFGQGTRLTVV.

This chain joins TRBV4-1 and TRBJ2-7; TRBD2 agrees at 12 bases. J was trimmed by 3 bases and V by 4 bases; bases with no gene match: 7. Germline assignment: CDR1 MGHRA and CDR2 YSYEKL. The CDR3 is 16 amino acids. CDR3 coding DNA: TGCGCCAGCAGCCCTAGGACTAGCGGGGTGGGCTACGAGCAGTACTTC. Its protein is CASSPRTSGVGYEQYF.

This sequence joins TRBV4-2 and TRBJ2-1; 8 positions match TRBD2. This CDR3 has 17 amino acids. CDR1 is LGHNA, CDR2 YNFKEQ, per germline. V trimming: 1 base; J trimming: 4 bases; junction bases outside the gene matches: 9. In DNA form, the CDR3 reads TGTGCCAGCAGCCAAGTTTCGGGCGGGGGGCTATACAATGAGCAGTTCTTC. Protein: CASSQVSGGGLYNEQFF.

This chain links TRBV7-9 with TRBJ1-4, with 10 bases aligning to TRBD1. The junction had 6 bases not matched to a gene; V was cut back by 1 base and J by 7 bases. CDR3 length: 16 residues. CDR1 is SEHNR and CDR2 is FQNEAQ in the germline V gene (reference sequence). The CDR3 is CASSLGDRGISEKLFF. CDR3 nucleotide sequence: TGTGCCAGCAGCTTAGGGGACAGGGGAATAAGTGAAAAACTGTTTTTT.

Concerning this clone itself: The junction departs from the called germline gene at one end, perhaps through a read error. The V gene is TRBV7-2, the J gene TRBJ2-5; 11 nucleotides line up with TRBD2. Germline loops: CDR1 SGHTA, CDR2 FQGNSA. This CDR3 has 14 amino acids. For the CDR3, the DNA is TGTGCCAGCAGCGTAGCGGGGGGGCTAGAGACCCAGTACTTC. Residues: CASSVAGGLETQYF.

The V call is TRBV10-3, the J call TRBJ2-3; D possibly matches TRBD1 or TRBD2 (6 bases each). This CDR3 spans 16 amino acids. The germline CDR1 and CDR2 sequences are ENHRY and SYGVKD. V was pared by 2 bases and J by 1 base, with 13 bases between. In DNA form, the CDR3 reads TGTGCCATCAGTGAGATGGAGGGGGGCGGCACAGATACGCAGTATTTT. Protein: CAISEMEGGGTDTQYF.

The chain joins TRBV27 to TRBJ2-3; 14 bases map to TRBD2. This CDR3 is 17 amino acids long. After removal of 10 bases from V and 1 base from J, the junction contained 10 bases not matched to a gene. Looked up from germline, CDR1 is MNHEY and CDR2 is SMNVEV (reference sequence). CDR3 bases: TGTGCCACGGGACTAGCGGGGGCCCTCCTTCGCACAGATACGCAGTATTTT. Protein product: CATGLAGALLRTDTQYF.

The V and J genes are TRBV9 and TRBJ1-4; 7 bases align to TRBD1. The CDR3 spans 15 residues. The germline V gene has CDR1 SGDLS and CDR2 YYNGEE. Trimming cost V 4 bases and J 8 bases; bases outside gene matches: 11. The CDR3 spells CASSPDRARGEKLFF. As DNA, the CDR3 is TGTGCCAGCAGCCCTGACAGGGCGAGAGGGGAAAAACTGTTTTTT.

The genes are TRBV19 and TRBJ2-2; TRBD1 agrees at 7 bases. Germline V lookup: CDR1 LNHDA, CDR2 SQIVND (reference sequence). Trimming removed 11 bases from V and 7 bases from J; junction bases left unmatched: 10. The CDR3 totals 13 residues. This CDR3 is CALQLGGGGELFF. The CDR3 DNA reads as TGTGCCTTACAACTAGGGGGCGGCGGGGAGCTGTTTTTT.

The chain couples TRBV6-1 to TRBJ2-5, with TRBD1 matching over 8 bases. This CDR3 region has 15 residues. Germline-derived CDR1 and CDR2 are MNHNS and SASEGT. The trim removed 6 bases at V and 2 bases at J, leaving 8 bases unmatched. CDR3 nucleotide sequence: TGTGCCAGCAGCGCTCAAGACAGGGGACAAGAGACCCAGTACTTC. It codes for CASSAQDRGQETQYF.

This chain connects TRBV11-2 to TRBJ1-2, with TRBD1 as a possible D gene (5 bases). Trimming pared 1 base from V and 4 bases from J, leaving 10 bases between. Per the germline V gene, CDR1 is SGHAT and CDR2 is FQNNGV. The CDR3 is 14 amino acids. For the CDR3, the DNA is TGTGCCAGCAGCTTAGCGGGGGGGGGCTATGGCTACACCTTC. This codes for CASSLAGGGYGYTF.